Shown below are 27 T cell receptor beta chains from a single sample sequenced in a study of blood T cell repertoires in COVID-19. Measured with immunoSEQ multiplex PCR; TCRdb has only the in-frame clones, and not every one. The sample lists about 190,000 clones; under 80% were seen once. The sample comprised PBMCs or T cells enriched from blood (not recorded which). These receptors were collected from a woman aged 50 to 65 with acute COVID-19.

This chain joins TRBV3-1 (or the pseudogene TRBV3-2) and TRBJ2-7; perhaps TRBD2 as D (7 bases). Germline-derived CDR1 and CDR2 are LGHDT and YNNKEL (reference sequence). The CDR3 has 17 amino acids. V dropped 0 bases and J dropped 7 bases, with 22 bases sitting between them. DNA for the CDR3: TGTGCCAGCAGCCAAGAGAGACGGGGGGAACCCCAGGGGGAGCAGTACGTC. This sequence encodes CASSQERRGEPQGEQYV.

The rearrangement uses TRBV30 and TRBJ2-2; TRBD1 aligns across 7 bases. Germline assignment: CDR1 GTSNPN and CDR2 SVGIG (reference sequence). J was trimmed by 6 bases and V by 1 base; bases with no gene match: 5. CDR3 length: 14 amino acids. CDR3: CAWSGQGFPGELFF. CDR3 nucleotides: TGTGCCTGGAGTGGACAGGGTTTCCCCGGGGAGCTGTTTTTT.

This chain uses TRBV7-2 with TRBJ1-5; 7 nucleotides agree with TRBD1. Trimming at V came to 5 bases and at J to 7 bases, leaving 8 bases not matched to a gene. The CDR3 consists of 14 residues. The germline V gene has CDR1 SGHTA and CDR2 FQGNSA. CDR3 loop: CASSPTGAWQPQHF. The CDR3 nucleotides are TGTGCCAGCAGCCCCACAGGGGCTTGGCAGCCCCAGCATTTT.

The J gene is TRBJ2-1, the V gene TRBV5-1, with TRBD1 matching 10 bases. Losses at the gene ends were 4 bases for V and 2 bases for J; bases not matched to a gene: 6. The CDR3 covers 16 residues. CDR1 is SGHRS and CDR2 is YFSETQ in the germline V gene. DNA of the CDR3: TGCGCCAGCAGCCCAGGGGACAGGGGACCCTACAATGAGCAGTTCTTC. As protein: CASSPGDRGPYNEQFF.

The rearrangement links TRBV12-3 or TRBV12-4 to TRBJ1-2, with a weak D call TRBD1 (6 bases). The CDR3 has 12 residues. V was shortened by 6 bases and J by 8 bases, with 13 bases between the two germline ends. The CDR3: CASSLGGGGYTF. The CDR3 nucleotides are TGTGCCAGCAGCCTAGGGGGGGGAGGCTACACCTTC.

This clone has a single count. The CDR3 spells CASSQGVQGAWQPQHF. The DNA of the CDR3 is TGCGCCAGCAGCCAAGGGGTACAGGGGGCCTGGCAGCCCCAGCATTTT. The V gene is TRBV4-1, the J gene TRBJ1-5, with 9 nucleotides matching TRBD1. The CDR3 is 16 amino acids. The germline CDR1 and CDR2 sequences are MGHRA and YSYEKL. The ends lost 1 base at V and 7 bases at J; junction bases unmatched: 8.

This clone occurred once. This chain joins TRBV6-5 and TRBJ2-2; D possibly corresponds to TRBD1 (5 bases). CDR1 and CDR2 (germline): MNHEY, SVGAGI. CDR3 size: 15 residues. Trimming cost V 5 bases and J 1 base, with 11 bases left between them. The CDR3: CASSIRQLNTGELFF. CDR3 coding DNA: TGTGCCAGCAGTATTCGACAGCTGAACACCGGGGAGCTGTTTTTT.

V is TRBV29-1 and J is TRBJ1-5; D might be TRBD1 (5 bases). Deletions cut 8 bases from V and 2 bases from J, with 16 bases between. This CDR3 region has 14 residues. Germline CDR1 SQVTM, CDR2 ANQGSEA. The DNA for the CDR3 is TGCAGCTACACTGACAGCTCAGGCAATCAGCCCCAGCATTTT. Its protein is CSYTDSSGNQPQHF.

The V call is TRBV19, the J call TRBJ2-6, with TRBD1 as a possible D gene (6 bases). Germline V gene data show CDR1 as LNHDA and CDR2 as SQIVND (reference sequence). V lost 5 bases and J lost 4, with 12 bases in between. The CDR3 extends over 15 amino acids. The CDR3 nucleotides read TGTGCCAGTAGTTTCCGACAGGTGGGGGCCAACGTCCTGACTTTC. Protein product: CASSFRQVGANVLTF.

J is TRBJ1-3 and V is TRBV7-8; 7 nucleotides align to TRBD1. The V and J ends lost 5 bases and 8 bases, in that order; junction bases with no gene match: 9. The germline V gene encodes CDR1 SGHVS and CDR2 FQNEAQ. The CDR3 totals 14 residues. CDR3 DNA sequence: TGTGCCAGCAGCATTAGCCGGCAGGGGGACACCATATATTTT. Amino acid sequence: CASSISRQGDTIYF.

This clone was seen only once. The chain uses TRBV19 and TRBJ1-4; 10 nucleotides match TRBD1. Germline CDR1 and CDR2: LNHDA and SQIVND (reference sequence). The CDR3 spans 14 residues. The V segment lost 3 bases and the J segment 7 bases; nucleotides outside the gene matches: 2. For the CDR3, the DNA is TGTGCCAGTAGTATCGACAGGGGGCTTGAAAAACTGTTTTTT. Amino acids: CASSIDRGLEKLFF.

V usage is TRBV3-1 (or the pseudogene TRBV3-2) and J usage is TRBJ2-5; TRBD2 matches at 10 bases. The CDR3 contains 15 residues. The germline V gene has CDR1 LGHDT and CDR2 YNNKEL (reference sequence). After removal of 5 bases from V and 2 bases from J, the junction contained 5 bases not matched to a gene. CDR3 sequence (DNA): TGTGCCAGCAGCTGGACTAGCGGCCAGCAAGAGACCCAGTACTTC. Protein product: CASSWTSGQQETQYF.

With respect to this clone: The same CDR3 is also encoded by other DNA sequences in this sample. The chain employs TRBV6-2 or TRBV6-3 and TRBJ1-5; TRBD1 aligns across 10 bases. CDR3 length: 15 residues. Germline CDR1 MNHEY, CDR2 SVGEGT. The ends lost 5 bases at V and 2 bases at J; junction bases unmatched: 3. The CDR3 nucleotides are TGTGCCAGCAGTGACAGGGGGCTAGGCAATCAGCCCCAGCATTTT. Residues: CASSDRGLGNQPQHF.

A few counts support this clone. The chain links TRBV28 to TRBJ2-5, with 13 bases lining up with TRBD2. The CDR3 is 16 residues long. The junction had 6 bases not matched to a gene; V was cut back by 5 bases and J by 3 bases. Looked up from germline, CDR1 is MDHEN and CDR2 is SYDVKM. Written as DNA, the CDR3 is TGTGCCAGCAGTCTTTGGACTAGCGGGGGTGAAGAGACCCAGTACTTC. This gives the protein CASSLWTSGGEETQYF.

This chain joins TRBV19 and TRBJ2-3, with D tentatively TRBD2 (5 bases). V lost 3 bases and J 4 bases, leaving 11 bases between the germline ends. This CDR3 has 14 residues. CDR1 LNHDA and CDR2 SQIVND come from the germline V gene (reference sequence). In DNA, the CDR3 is TGTGCCAGTAGTATGAGGGCGCGGGCAGATACGCAGTATTTT. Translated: CASSMRARADTQYF.

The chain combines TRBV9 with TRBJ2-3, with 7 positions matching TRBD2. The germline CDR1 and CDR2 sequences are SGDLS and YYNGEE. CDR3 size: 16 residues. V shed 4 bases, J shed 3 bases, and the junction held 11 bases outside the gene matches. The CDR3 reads CASSPRPAGLTDTQYF. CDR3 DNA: TGTGCCAGCAGCCCCCGACCAGCGGGGTTAACAGATACGCAGTATTTT.

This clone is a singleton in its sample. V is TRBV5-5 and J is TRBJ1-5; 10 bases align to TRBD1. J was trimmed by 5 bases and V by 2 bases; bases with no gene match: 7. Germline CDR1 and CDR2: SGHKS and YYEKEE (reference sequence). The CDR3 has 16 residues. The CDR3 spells CASSLRPGQGYQPQHF. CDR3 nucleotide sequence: TGTGCCAGCAGCTTACGACCGGGACAGGGGTATCAGCCCCAGCATTTT.

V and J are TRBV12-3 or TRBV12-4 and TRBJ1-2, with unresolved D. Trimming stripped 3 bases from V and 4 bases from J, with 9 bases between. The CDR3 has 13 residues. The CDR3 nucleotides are TGTGCCAGCAGTTTTGCAGCGACCTATGGCTACACCTTC. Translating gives CASSFAATYGYTF.

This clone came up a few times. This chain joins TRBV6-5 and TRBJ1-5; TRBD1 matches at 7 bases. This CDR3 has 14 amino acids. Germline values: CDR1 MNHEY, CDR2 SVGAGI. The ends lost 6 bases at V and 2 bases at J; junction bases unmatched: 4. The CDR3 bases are TGTGCCAGCAGAAAGGGGGCCGGCAATCAGCCCCAGCATTTT. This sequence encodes CASRKGAGNQPQHF.

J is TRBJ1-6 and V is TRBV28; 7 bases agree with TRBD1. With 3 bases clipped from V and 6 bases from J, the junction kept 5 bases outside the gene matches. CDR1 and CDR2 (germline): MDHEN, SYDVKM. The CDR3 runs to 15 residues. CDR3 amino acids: CASSLFGTANSPLHF. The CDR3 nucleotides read TGTGCCAGCAGTTTGTTCGGGACAGCTAATTCACCCCTCCACTTT.

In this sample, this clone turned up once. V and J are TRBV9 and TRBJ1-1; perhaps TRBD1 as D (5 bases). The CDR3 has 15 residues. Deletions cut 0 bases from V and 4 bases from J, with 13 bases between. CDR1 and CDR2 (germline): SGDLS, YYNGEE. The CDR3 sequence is CASSVATGVFTEAFF. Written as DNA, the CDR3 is TGTGCCAGCAGCGTAGCTACGGGGGTGTTCACTGAAGCTTTCTTT.

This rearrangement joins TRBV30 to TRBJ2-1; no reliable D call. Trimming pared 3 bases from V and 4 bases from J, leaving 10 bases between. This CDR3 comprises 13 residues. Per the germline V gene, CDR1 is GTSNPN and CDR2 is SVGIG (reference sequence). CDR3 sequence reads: CAWRRPGYNEQFF. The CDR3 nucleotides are TGTGCCTGGAGAAGGCCCGGGTACAATGAGCAGTTCTTC.

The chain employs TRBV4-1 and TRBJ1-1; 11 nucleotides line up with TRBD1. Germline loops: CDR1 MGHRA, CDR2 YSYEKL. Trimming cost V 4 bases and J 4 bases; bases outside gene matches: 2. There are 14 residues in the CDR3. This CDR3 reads CASSLGQGGTEAFF. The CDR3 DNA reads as TGCGCCAGCAGCCTGGGACAGGGGGGCACTGAAGCTTTCTTT.

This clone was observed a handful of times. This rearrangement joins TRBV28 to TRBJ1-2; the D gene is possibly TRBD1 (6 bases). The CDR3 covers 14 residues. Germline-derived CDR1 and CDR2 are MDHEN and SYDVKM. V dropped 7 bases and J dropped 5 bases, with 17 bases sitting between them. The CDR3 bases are TGTGCCAGCACCGCAGGGGTTCTCGGGTATGGCTACACCTTC. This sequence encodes CASTAGVLGYGYTF.

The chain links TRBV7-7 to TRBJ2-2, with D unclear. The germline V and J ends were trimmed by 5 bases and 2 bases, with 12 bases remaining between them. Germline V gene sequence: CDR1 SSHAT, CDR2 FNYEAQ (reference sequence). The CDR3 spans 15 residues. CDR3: CASSPEQLNTGELFF. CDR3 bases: TGTGCCAGCAGCCCTGAACAGCTTAACACCGGGGAGCTGTTTTTT.

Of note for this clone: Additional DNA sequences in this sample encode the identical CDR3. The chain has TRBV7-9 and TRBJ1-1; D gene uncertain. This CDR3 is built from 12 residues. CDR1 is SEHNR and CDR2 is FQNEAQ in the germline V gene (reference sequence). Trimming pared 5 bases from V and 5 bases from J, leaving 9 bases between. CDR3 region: CASSLAGTEAFF. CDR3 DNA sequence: TGTGCCAGCAGCCTGGCCGGGACTGAAGCTTTCTTT.

The CDR3 is CATSDSRQGRAFF. The DNA for the CDR3 is TGTGCCACCAGTGATTCACGACAGGGGAGGGCTTTCTTT. The chain recombines TRBV24-1 with TRBJ1-1, with 8 nucleotides matching TRBD1. Per germline, CDR1 KGHDR and CDR2 SFDVKD. J was trimmed by 11 bases and V by 2 bases; bases with no gene match: 6. The CDR3 loop spans 13 amino acids.